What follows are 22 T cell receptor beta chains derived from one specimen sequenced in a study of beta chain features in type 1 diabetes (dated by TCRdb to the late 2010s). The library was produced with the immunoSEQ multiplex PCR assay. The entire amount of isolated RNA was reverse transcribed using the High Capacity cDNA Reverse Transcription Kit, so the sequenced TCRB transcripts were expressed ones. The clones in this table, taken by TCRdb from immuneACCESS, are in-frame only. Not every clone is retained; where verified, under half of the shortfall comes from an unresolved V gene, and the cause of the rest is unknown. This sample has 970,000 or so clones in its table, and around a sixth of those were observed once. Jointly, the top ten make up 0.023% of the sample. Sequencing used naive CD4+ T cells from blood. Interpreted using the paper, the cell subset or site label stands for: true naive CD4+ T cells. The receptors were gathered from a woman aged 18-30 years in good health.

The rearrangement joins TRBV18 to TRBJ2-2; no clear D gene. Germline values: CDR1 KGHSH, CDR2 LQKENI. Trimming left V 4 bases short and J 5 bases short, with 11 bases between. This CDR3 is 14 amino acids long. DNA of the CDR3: TGTGCCAGCTCACGGGGTGCCCGGACCGGGGAGCTGTTTTTT. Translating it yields CASSRGARTGELFF.

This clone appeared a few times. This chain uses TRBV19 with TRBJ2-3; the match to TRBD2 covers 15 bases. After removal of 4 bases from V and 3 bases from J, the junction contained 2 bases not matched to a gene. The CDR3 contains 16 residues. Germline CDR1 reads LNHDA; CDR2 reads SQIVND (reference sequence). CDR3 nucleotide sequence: TGTGCCAGTAGTACCGGACTAGCGGGAGGGACAGATACGCAGTATTTT. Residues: CASSTGLAGGTDTQYF.

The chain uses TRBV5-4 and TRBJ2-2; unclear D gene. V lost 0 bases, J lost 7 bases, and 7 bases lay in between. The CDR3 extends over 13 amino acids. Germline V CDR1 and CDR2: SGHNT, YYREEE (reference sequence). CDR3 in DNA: TGTGCCAGCAGCTTGGAAGAAATCGGGGAGCTGTTTTTT. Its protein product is CASSLEEIGELFF.

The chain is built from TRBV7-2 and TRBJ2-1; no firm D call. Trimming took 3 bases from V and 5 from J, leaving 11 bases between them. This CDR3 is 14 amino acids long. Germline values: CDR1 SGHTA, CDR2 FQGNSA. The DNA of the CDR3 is TGTGCCAGCAGCTTTCCAGGCGGCAACAATGAGCAGTTCTTC. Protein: CASSFPGGNNEQFF.

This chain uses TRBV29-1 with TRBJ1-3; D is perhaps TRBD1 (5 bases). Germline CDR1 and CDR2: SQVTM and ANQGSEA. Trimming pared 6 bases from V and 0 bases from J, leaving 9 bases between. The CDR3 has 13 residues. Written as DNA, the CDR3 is TGCAGCGTGGGACTGAGCTCTGGAAACACCATATATTTT. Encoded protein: CSVGLSSGNTIYF.

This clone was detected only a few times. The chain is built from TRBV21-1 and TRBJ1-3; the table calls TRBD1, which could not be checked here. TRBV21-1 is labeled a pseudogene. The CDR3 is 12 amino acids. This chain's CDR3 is CAQDRVGNTIYF. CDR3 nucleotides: TGTGCTCAGGACAGGGTCGGAAACACCATATATTTT.

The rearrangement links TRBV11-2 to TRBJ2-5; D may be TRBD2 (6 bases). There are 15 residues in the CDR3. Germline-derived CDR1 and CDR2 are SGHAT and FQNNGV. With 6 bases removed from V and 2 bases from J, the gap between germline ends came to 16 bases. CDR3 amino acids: CASSRDPGRQETQYF. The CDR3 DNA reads TGTGCCAGCAGTAGAGACCCAGGGAGGCAAGAGACCCAGTACTTC.

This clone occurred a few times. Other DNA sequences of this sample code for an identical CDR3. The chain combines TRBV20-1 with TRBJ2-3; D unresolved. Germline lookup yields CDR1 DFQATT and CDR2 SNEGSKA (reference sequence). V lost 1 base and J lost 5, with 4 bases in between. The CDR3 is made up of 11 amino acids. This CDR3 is CSARGGDTQYF. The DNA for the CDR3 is TGCAGTGCTAGAGGGGGAGATACGCAGTATTTT.

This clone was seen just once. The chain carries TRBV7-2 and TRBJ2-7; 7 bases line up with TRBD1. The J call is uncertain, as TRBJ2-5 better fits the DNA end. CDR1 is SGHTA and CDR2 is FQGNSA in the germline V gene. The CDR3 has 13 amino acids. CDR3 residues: CASSIDRARTQYF. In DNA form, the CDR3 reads TGTGCCAGCAGCATTGACAGGGCGCGGACCCAGTACTTC.

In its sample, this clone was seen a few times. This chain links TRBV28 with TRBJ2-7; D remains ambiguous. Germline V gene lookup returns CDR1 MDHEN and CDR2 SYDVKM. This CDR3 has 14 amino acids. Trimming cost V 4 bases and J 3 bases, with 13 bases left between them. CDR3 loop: CASSSPGLLYEQYF. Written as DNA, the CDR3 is TGTGCCAGCAGTTCCCCCGGTCTTCTCTACGAGCAGTACTTC.

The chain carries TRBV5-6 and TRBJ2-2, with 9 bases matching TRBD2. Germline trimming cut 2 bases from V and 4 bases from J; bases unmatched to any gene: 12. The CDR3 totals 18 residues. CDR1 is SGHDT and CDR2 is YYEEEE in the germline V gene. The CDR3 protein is CASSFLAGQLDATGELFF. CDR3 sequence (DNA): TGTGCCAGCAGCTTTCTAGCGGGACAACTTGACGCCACCGGGGAGCTGTTTTTT.

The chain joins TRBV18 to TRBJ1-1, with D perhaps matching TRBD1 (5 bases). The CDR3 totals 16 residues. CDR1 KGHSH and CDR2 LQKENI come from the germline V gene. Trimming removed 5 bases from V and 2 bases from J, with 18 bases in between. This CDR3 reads CASSGQGANSNTEAFF. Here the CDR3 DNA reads TGTGCCAGCTCAGGGCAGGGAGCCAACTCAAACACTGAAGCTTTCTTT.

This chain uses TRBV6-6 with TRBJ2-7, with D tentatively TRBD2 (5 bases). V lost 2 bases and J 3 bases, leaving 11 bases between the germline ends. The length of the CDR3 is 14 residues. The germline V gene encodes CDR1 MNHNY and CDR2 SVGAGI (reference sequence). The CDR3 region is CASSYLALNYEQYF. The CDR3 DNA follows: TGTGCCAGCAGTTACCTAGCTTTAAACTACGAGCAGTACTTC.

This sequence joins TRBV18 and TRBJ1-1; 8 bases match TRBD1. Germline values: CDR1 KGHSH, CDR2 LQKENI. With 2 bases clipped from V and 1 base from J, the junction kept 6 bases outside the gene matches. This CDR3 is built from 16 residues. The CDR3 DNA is TGTGCCAGCTCACCAATTGACAGGGGAAAGAACACTGAAGCTTTCTTT. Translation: CASSPIDRGKNTEAFF.

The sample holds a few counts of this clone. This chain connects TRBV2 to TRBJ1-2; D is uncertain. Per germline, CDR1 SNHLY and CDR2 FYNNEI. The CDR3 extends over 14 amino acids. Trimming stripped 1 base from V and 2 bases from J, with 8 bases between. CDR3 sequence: CASSEVQLNYGYTF. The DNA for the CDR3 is TGTGCCAGCAGTGAAGTGCAGCTAAACTATGGCTACACCTTC.

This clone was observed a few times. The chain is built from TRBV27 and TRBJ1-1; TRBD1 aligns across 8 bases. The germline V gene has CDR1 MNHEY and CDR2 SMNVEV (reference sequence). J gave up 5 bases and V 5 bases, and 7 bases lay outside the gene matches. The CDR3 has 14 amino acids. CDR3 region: CASSGTGYYTEAFF. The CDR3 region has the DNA TGTGCCAGCAGTGGGACAGGTTATTATACTGAAGCTTTCTTT.

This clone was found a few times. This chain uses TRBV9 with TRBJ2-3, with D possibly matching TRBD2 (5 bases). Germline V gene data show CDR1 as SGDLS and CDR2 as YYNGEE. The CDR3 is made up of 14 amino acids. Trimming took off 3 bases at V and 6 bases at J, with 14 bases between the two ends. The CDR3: CASSGLASVDTQYF. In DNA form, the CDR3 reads TGTGCCAGCAGCGGGCTAGCCTCCGTGGATACGCAGTATTTT.

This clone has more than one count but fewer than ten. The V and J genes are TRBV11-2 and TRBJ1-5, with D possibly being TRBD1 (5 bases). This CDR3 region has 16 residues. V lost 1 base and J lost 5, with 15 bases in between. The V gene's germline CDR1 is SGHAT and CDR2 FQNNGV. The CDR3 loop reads CASSLGMPGLDQPQHF. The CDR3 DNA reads TGTGCCAGCAGCTTAGGCATGCCAGGGCTCGATCAGCCCCAGCATTTT. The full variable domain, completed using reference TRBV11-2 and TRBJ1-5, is EAGVAQSPRYKIIEKRQSVAFWCNPISGHATLYWYQQILGQGPKLLIQFQNNGVVDDSQLPKDRFSAERLKGVDSTLKIQPAKLEDSAVYLCASSLGMPGLDQPQHFGDGTRLSIL.

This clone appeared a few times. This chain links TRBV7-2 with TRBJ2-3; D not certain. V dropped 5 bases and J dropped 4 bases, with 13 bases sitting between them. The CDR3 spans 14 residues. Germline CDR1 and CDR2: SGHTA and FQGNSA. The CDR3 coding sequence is TGTGCCAGCAGCCCCTCATTTGGTCCAGATACGCAGTATTTT. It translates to CASSPSFGPDTQYF.

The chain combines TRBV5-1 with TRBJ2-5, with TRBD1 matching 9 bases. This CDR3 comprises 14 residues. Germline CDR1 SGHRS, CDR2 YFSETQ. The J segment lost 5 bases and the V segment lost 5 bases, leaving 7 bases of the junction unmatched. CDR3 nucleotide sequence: TGCGCCAGCAGGGACAGGGGCGGTGGGGAGACCCAGTACTTC. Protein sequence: CASRDRGGGETQYF.

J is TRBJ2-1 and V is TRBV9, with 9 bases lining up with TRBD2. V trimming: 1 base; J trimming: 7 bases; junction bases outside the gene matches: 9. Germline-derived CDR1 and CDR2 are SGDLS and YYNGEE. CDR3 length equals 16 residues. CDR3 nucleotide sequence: TGTGCCAGCAGCGTAAAAGTAGCGGGAGTAGATAATGAGCAGTTCTTC. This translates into CASSVKVAGVDNEQFF.

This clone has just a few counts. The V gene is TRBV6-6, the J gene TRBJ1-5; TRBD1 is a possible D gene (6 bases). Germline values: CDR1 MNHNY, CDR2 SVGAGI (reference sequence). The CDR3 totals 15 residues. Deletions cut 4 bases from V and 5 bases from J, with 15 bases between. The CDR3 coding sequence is TGTGCCAGCAGTTCAGGGGACGGTTATTATCAGCCCCAGCATTTT. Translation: CASSSGDGYYQPQHF.